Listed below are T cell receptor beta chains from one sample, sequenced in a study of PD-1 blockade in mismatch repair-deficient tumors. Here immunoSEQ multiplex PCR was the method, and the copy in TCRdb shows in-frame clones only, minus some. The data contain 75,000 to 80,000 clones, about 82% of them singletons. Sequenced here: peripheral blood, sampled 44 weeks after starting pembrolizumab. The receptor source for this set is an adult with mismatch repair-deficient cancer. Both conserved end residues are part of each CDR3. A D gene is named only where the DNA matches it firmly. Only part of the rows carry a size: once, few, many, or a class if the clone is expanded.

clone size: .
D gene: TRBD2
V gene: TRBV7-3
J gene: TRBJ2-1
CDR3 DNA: TGTGCCAGCAGCCTCCCGACTAGCGCGTACAATGAGCAGTTCTTC
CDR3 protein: CASSLPTSAYNEQFF

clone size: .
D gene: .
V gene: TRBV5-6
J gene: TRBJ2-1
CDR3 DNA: TGTGCCAGCAGCTTGTACAGGGCTAATGAGCAGTTCTTC
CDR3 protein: CASSLYRANEQFF

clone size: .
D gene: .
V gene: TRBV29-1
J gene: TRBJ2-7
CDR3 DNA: TGCAGCGTTGAAGAGGGGACCCACGAGCAGTACTTC
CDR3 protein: CSVEEGTHEQYF

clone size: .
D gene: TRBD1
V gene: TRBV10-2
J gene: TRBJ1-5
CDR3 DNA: TGCGCCAGCAGTGAGTTAAACAGGGGGGATAGCAATCAGCCCCAGCATTTT
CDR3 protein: CASSELNRGDSNQPQHF

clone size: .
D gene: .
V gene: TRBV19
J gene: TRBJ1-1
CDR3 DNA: TGTGCCAGTCGTATTCGGTGGACGGAAATGGGTGAAGCTTTCTTT
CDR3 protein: CASRIRWTEMGEAFF

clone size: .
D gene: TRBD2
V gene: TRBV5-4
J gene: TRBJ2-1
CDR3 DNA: TGTGCCAGCAGTCTAGCGGTTTTCTCCTACAATGAGCAGTTCTTC
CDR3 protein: CASSLAVFSYNEQFF

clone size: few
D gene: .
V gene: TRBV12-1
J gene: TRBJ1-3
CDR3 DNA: TGTGCCAGCAGCTTTTGGACAGGGCAGAACACCATATATTTT
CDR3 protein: CASSFWTGQNTIYF

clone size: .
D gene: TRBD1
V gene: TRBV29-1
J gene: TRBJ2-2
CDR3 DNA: TGCAGCGCGGACAGGGAGAACACCGGGGAGCTGTTTTTT
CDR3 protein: CSADRENTGELFF

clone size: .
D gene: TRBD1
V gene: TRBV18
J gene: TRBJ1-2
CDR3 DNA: TGTGCCAGCTCAAGCGGGACAGGGGGCGAAGGCTACACCTTC
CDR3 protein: CASSSGTGGEGYTF

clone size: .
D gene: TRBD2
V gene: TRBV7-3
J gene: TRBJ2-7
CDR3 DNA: TGTGCCAGCAGCAGGACTAGCGGGGACCAGTACTTC
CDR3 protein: CASSRTSGDQYF

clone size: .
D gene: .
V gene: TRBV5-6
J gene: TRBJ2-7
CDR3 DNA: TGTGCCAGCAGCCGAGATCCATCCGAGCAGTACTTC
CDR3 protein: CASSRDPSEQYF

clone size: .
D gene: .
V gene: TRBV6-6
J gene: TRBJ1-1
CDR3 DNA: TGTGCCAGCAGAGAGCCTGGAGAAGCTTTCTTT
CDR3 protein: CASREPGEAFF

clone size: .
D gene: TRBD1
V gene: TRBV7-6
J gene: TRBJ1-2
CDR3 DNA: TGTGCCAGCAGCTTAGAGCAGGGGGCGCGCTCTGGCTACACCTTC
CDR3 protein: CASSLEQGARSGYTF